These T cell receptor beta chains were read from a single sample in a study of tumor-infiltrating lymphocytes in primary liver carcinoma. TCRdb passed the multiplex PCR reads through MiXCR, listing each CDR3 protein once. In the table there are tens of thousands of distinct CDR3 sequences, roughly 80% of which are singletons. Sequencing used tumor-adjacent normal liver tissue. The receptors were gathered from a woman in her twenties or thirties with primary liver carcinoma and hepatitis B virus infection. Each CDR3 is given with its conserved first and last residue. D genes are given only for firm matches. The size of a clone is reported for some rows only, either as once, few or many, or as a class for expanded clones.

D gene: TRBD1; J gene: TRBJ2-5; V gene: TRBV7-9; clone size: .; CDR3 DNA: TGTGCCAGCAGCTTGTCGCAGGGGGCGATGGAGGCCCAATACTTC; CDR3 protein: CASSLSQGAMEAQYF
D gene: TRBD2; J gene: TRBJ2-1; V gene: TRBV11-2; clone size: once; CDR3 DNA: TGTGCAAGCAGCACCTCTATAGCGGGAGGATACAATGAGCGGTTCTTC; CDR3 protein: CASSTSIAGGYNERFF
D gene: TRBD2; J gene: TRBJ2-7; V gene: TRBV5-5; clone size: .; CDR3 DNA: TGTGCCAGTAGCTTGGATTACGCCGGGAGGGCCCACGAGCAGTACTTC; CDR3 protein: CASSLDYAGRAHEQYF
D gene: .; J gene: TRBJ2-1; V gene: TRBV28; clone size: .; CDR3 DNA: TGTGCCTGCAGTTTATCCCGTCTTAACGAGCAGTTCTTC; CDR3 protein: CACSLSRLNEQFF
D gene: TRBD2; J gene: TRBJ2-1; V gene: TRBV6-5; clone size: .; CDR3 DNA: TGTGCGAGCAACTACGGACCGCGGGAGGGCCAAAATGAGCAGTTCTTC; CDR3 protein: CASNYGPREGQNEQFF
D gene: TRBD1; J gene: TRBJ2-7; V gene: TRBV5-6; clone size: many; CDR3 DNA: TGTGCCAGCAGCTTTATAGGGGGCTTATCCTACGAGCAGTACTTC; CDR3 protein: CASSFIGGLSYEQYF
D gene: .; J gene: TRBJ2-7; V gene: TRBV7-9; clone size: .; CDR3 DNA: TGTGCCAACAGCCCCTCCGGGGCACATGCCTACGAGCAGTACTTC; CDR3 protein: CANSPSGAHAYEQYF
D gene: TRBD2; J gene: TRBJ2-2; V gene: TRBV4-1; clone size: many; CDR3 DNA: TGCGCCAGCAGCCACTACGGGAGCGGGAAGCTGTTTTTT; CDR3 protein: CASSHYGSGKLFF
D gene: TRBD2; J gene: TRBJ2-7; V gene: TRBV7-9; clone size: many; CDR3 DNA: TGTGCCAGCAGCGGTACTAGCGGGAGCCCCTACGAGCAGTACTTC; CDR3 protein: CASSGTSGSPYEQYF
D gene: .; J gene: TRBJ2-1; V gene: TRBV11-2; clone size: few; CDR3 DNA: TGCGCCAGCAGCCTCGGGGGAACGTGGGATGAGCAGTTCTTC; CDR3 protein: CASSLGGTWDEQFF
D gene: .; J gene: TRBJ1-6; V gene: TRBV20-1; clone size: .; CDR3 DNA: TGCAGTGCTAACGGACTCCAGGGGAATTCACCCCTCCACTTT; CDR3 protein: CSANGLQGNSPLHF